This T cell receptor beta chain is drawn from a study of Ad26.COV2.S vaccination and SARS-CoV-2 variants. TCRdb's copy holds only in-frame clones and misses some; the assay was immunoSEQ multiplex PCR. The data show about 350,000 clones, around 89% seen once. The treatment: over 15 received Ad26.COV2.S at low or high dose, single or two shots; 5 received placebo; per-sample allocation not given. Day 63 after the first vaccine or placebo injection was the time point for sampling. Findings and limits, study-wide: From the TCR breadth and depth analyses, total T cell responses may have been underestimated.

Regarding this clone: Antigen unknown.

This material consisted of peripheral blood, taken in a trial of Ad26.COV2.S vaccine versus placebo. The receptor was derived from a person between 18 and 59 years old who received the Ad26.COV2.S COVID-19 vaccine or a placebo.

The CDR3 region is CASSLLPGLQETQYF. In DNA, the CDR3 is TGTGCCAGCAGTTTGTTGCCCGGGTTACAAGAGACCCAGTACTTC. The chain couples TRBV28 to TRBJ2-5, with D unresolved. The germline V and J ends were trimmed by 3 bases and 2 bases, with 13 bases remaining between them. CDR3 length equals 15 residues. Germline assignment: CDR1 MDHEN and CDR2 SYDVKM.